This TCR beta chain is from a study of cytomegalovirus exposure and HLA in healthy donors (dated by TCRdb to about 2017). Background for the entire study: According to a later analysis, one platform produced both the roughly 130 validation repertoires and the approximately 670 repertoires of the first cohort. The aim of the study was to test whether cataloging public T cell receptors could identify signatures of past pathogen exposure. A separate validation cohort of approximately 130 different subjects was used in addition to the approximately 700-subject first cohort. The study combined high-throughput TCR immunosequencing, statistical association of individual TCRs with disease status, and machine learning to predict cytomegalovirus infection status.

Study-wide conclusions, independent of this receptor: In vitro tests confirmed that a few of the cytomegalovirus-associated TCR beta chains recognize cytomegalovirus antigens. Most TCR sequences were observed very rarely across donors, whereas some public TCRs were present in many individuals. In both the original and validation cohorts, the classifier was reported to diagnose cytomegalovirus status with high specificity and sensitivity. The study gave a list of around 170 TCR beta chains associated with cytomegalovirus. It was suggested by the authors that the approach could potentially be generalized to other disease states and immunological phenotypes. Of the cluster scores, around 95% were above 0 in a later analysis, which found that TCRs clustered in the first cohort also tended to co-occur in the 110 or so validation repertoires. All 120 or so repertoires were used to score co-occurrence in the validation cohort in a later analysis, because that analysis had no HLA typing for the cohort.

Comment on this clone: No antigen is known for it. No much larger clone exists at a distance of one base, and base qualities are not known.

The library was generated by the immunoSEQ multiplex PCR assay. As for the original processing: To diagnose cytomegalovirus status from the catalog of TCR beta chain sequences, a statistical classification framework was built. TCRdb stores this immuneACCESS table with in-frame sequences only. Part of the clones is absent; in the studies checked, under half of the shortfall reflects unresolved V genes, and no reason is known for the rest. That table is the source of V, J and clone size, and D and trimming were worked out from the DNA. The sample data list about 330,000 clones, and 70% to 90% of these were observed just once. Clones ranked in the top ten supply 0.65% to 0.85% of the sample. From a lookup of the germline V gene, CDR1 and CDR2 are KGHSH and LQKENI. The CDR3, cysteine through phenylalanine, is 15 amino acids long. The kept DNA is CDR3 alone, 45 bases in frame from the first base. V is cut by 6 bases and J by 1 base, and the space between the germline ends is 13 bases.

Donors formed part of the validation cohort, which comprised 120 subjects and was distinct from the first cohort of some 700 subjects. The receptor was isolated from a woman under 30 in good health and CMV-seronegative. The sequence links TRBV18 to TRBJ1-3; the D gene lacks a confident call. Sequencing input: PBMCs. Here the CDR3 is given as CASSSFVLSGNTIYF. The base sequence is TGTGCCAGCTCCTCGTTTGTGCTATCTGGAAACACCATATATTTT.